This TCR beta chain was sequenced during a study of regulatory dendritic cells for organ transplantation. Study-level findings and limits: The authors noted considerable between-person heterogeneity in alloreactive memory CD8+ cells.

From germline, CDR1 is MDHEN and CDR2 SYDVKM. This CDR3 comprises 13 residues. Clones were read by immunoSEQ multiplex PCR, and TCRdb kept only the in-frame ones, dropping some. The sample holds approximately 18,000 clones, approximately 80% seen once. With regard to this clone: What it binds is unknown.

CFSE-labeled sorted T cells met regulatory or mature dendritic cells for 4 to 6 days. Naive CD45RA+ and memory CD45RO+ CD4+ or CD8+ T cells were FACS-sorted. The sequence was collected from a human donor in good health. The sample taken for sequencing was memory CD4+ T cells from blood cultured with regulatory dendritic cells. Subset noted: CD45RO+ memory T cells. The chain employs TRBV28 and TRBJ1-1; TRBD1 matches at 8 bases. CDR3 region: CDKTGARGTEAFF. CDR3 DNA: TGTGACAAGACAGGGGCAAGAGGAACTGAAGCTTTCTTT.